This T cell receptor (beta chain) was profiled in a study of T cell responses to AZD1222 COVID-19 vaccine. For the study at large: Some second doses came at about 4 weeks and others at about 12 weeks; these were pooled.

TCRdb keeps only in-frame clones here, not all; method: immunoSEQ multiplex PCR. The data show about 120,000 clones, roughly nine tenths seen once. The CDR3 is made up of 14 amino acids. V was clipped by 6 bases and J by 1 base, with 13 bases between them. The germline gives CDR1 LNHDA, CDR2 SQIVND (reference sequence). To note about this clone: What it recognizes is unknown.

Study observations and caveats: No repertoire was sampled before or during the peak T cell response, only after it. Nearly half of spike-specific TCRs reportedly target unmutated variant regions. Among the donors, most were white British and more were female, and clonal diversity was possibly underestimated.

The chain couples TRBV19 to TRBJ2-7; maybe TRBD1 (6 bases). Specimen: peripheral blood, collected on day 0 of AZD1222 vaccination. The receptor's source is an adult in good health. The CDR3 DNA reads TGTGCCAGTAGGGACCGGGACAAATCCTACGAGCAGTACTTC. This encodes CASRDRDKSYEQYF. Looking up the rest from reference TRBV19 and TRBJ2-7 gives the full variable domain: DGGITQSPKYLFRKEGQNVTLSCEQNLNHDAMYWYRQDPGQGLRLIYYSQIVNDFQKGDIAEGYSVSREKKESFPLTVTSAQKNPTAFYLCASRDRDKSYEQYFGPGTRLTVT.